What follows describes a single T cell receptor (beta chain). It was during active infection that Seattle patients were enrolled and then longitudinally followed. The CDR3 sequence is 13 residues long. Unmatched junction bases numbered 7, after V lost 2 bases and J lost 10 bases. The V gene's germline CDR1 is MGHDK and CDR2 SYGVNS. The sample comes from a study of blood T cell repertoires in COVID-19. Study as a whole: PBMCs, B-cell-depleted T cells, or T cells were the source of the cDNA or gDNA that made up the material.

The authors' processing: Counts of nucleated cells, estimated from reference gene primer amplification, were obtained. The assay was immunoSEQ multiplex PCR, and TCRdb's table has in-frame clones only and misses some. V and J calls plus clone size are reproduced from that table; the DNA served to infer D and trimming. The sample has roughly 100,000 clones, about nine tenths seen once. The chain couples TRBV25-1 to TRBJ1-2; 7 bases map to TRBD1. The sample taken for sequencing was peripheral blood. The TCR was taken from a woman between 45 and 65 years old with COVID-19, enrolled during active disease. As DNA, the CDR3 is TGTGCCAGCAGTGAAGTTAGACAGGGCCCCTACACCTTC. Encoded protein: CASSEVRQGPYTF.